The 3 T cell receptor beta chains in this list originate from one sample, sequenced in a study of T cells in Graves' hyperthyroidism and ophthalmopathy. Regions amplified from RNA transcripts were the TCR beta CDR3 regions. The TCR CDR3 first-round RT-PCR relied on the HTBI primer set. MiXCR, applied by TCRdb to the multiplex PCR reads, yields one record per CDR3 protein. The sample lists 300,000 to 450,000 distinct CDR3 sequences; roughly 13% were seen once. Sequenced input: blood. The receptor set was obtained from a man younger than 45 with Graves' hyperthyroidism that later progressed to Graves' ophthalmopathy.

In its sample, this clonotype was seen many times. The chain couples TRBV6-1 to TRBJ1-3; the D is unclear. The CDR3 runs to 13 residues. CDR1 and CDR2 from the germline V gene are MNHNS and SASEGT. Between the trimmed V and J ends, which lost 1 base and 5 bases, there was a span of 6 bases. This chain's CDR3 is CASSEGGRNTIYF. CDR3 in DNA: TGTGCCAGCAGTGAAGGCGGGCGAAACACCATATATTTT.

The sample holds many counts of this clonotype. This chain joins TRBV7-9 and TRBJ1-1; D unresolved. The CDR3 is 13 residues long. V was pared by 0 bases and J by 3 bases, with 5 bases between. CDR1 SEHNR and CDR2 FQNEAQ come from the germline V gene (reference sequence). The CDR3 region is CASSLAVYTEAFF. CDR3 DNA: TGTGCCAGCAGCTTAGCCGTCTACACTGAAGCTTTCTTT.

The CDR3 sequence is CASRPYGELFF. The CDR3 nucleotides are TGTGCCAGCAGGCCATACGGGGAGCTGTTTTTT. This chain links TRBV25-1 with TRBJ2-2; D unclear. The CDR3 runs 11 residues. The germline gives CDR1 MGHDK, CDR2 SYGVNS. V was shortened by 6 bases and J by 7 bases, with 6 bases between the two germline ends.